Below are 25 T cell receptor beta chains sequenced from a single sample in a study of blood T cell repertoires in COVID-19. Profiled with immunoSEQ multiplex PCR; TCRdb holds only in-frame clones, not every one. The sample holds about 140,000 clones; about 88% are singletons and the top ten take less than 6.5%. Material for sequencing was peripheral blood. These receptors came from a human donor in a cohort sampled during active COVID-19.

This chain uses TRBV2 with TRBJ2-1; D possibly corresponds to TRBD2 (6 bases). CDR1 and CDR2 (germline): SNHLY, FYNNEI. The CDR3 sequence is 15 residues long. V lost 1 base and J 3 bases, leaving 10 bases between the germline ends. The CDR3 DNA reads as TGTGCCAGCAGTGAAGGGCGGGGTGGCTACAATGAGCAGTTCTTC. It encodes CASSEGRGGYNEQFF.

The sample holds a few counts of this clone. This rearrangement joins TRBV27 to TRBJ2-2; D ambiguous. With 6 bases removed from V and 6 bases from J, the gap between germline ends came to 11 bases. Per germline, CDR1 MNHEY and CDR2 SMNVEV (reference sequence). The CDR3 spans 13 residues. CDR3 sequence (DNA): TGTGCCAGCAGATCGGAGTGGGCCGGGGAGCTGTTTTTT. Translation: CASRSEWAGELFF.

The chain employs TRBV5-4 and TRBJ2-5; tentative D call: TRBD2 (6 bases). This CDR3 comprises 14 residues. V lost 0 bases and J 5 bases, leaving 11 bases between the germline ends. Per the germline V gene, CDR1 is SGHNT and CDR2 is YYREEE (reference sequence). In DNA form, the CDR3 reads TGTGCCAGCAGCTTGGGAGGAGGGAGGGAGACCCAGTACTTC. This sequence encodes CASSLGGGRETQYF.

This clone is a singleton in its sample. This chain uses TRBV7-3 with TRBJ2-1; 7 bases are shared with TRBD1. The CDR3 is 15 residues long. Trimming took 3 bases from V and 8 from J; bases not matched to a gene: 10. Germline CDR1 reads SGHTA; CDR2 reads FQGTGA. The CDR3 nucleotides are TGTGCCAGCAGCTTGGCCCCCCGACAGGGACATGAGCAGTTCTTC. As protein: CASSLAPRQGHEQFF.

The chain links TRBV11-2 to TRBJ2-7, with a weak D call TRBD2 (5 bases). V was cut by 1 base and J by 0 bases, with 13 bases left in between. Looked up from germline, CDR1 is SGHAT and CDR2 is FQNNGV. The CDR3 spans 16 residues. The DNA for the CDR3 is TGTGCCAGCAGCTTAGTCCACGGACTTAGCTCCTACGAGCAGTACTTC. This encodes CASSLVHGLSSYEQYF.

The rearrangement joins TRBV12-5 to TRBJ2-7; no clear D gene. Germline V gives CDR1 LGHNT, CDR2 FRNRAP. Trimming pared 3 bases from V and 4 bases from J, leaving 10 bases between. The CDR3 spans 13 residues. The CDR3 bases are TGTGCTAGTGGTTTCCCCCCAACTTACGAGCAGTACTTC. Amino acid sequence: CASGFPPTYEQYF.

This chain uses TRBV30 with TRBJ1-3; TRBD1 might be the D (5 bases). The V end lost 1 base, the J end lost 0 bases, and 10 bases lay between the germline ends. Germline V gene lookup returns CDR1 GTSNPN and CDR2 SVGIG (reference sequence). The CDR3 has 15 amino acids. The CDR3 reads CAWSGDLRSGNTIYF. The CDR3 DNA follows: TGTGCCTGGAGTGGGGACTTACGCTCTGGAAACACCATATATTTT.

In nucleotides, the CDR3 is TGTGCCAGCAGTTACTCGAGGCAGGGGGCATTGCAGCCCCAGCATTTT. Encoded protein: CASSYSRQGALQPQHF. The rearrangement uses TRBV6-6 and TRBJ1-5; 8 nucleotides agree with TRBD1. This CDR3 is 16 amino acids long. The J segment lost 7 bases and the V segment lost 0 bases, leaving 8 bases of the junction unmatched. CDR1 and CDR2 from the germline V gene are MNHNY and SVGAGI (reference sequence).

CDR3 DNA: TGTGCCAGCAGTTTCCCTGACGAGGGACAGGGTAATCGACCCCTCCACTTT. Amino acid sequence: CASSFPDEGQGNRPLHF. The rearrangement joins TRBV28 to TRBJ1-6; 9 bases are a match to TRBD1. Trimming at V came to 3 bases and at J to 12 bases, leaving 15 bases not matched to a gene. The CDR3 runs 17 residues. Germline values: CDR1 MDHEN, CDR2 SYDVKM.

The chain combines TRBV4-1 with TRBJ2-1; TRBD2 agrees at 11 bases. CDR3 length: 16 amino acids. The V gene end was trimmed by 0 bases and the J gene end by 9 bases; junction bases not matched to a gene: 7. The germline V gene encodes CDR1 MGHRA and CDR2 YSYEKL. CDR3 amino acids: CASSQDVLAGVGEQFF. The CDR3 DNA is TGCGCCAGCAGCCAAGACGTACTAGCGGGAGTCGGTGAGCAGTTCTTC.

This clone was seen only a few times. The chain recombines TRBV2 with TRBJ2-1, with TRBD1 matching over 11 bases. Trimming took 0 bases from V and 12 from J; bases not matched to a gene: 7. CDR1 is SNHLY and CDR2 is FYNNEI in the germline V gene. CDR3 size: 15 residues. The CDR3 sequence is CASSEAWTGGLGQFF. The CDR3 bases are TGTGCCAGCAGTGAAGCTTGGACAGGGGGCCTGGGGCAGTTCTTC. The entire variable domain, with the rest obtained from reference TRBV2 and TRBJ2-1, is as follows: EPEVTQTPSHQVTQMGQEVILRCVPISNHLYFYWYRQILGQKVEFLVSFYNNEISEKSEIFDDQFSVERPDGSNFTLKIRSTKLEDSAMYFCASSEAWTGGLGQFFGPGTRLTVL.

The CDR3 coding sequence is TGTGCCTGGAGTTTGGGTGGGACAGATGGAAACACCATATATTTT. Protein: CAWSLGGTDGNTIYF. V gene TRBV30 combines with J gene TRBJ1-3, with TRBD1 matching 7 bases. With V trimmed by 2 bases and J by 3 bases, 7 bases remained unmatched. Germline lookup yields CDR1 GTSNPN and CDR2 SVGIG (reference sequence). The CDR3 covers 15 residues.

This clone appeared once. This sequence joins TRBV7-2 and TRBJ2-2, with TRBD2 matching over 8 bases. CDR1 SGHTA and CDR2 FQGNSA come from the germline V gene. The V segment lost 4 bases and the J segment 5 bases; nucleotides outside the gene matches: 6. The CDR3 length is 15 residues. In DNA form, the CDR3 reads TGTGCCAGCAGCTCCCTGGGCGGGAGGACCGGGGAGCTGTTTTTT. Its translation: CASSSLGGRTGELFF. The full variable domain, rest sourced from reference TRBV7-2 and TRBJ2-2, is GAGVSQSPSNKVTEKGKDVELRCDPISGHTALYWYRQSLGQGLEFLIYFQGNSAPDKSGLPSDRFSAERTGGSVSTLTIQRTQQEDSAVYLCASSSLGGRTGELFFGEGSRLTVL.

In this sample, this clone turned up once. The chain's CDR3 is CASSRGWADTQYF. CDR3 DNA sequence: TGTGCCAGCAGCCGGGGATGGGCAGATACGCAGTATTTT. The chain joins TRBV7-2 to TRBJ2-3, with D possibly being TRBD2 (5 bases). Germline V gene data show CDR1 as SGHTA and CDR2 as FQGNSA. CDR3 length: 13 amino acids. The V and J ends lost 5 bases and 4 bases respectively, with 10 bases between them.

This chain connects TRBV6-5 to TRBJ2-1, with 10 positions matching TRBD2. V shed 7 bases, J shed 4 bases, and the junction held 4 bases outside the gene matches. The germline gives CDR1 MNHEY, CDR2 SVGAGI. This CDR3 has 14 amino acids. In DNA form, the CDR3 reads TGTGCCAGCATTGGACTAGCGGCTTACAATGAGCAGTTCTTC. This sequence encodes CASIGLAAYNEQFF.

Worth noting for this clone: A much larger clone differs from this one at a single base, so this may be a read error. Other nucleotide sequences from this sample produce the same CDR3. The chain joins TRBV12-3 or TRBV12-4 to TRBJ2-7; D is possibly TRBD1 (5 bases). The CDR3 extends over 13 amino acids. Deletions cut 3 bases from V and 3 bases from J, with 9 bases between. Here the CDR3 reads CASSFGQYYEQYF. The CDR3 nucleotides read TGTGCCAGCAGTTTTGGACAATACTACGAGCAGTACTTC.

Written as DNA, the CDR3 is TGTGCCAGCACCGCTTCCCAGGGGTTCTATGGCTACACCTTC. It specifies CASTASQGFYGYTF. J is TRBJ1-2 and V is TRBV6-5; perhaps TRBD1 as D (6 bases). CDR3 length: 14 residues. Germline V gene sequence: CDR1 MNHEY, CDR2 SVGAGI. V lost 7 bases to trimming and J lost 4 bases, with 16 bases between them.

Only one count was recorded for this clone. In DNA, the CDR3 is TGTGCCAGCAGTTGGGGACTAGCGGGGGATGAGGAGACCCAGTACTTC. Translation: CASSWGLAGDEETQYF. This chain joins TRBV7-8 and TRBJ2-5; TRBD2 matches at 14 bases. V shed 6 bases and J 5 bases; nucleotides not matched to a gene: 8. CDR3 length: 16 amino acids. Germline V CDR1 and CDR2: SGHVS, FQNEAQ.

This chain connects TRBV30 to TRBJ1-2; D is ambiguous. The V and J ends lost 3 bases and 2 bases respectively, with 10 bases between them. Germline CDR1 and CDR2: GTSNPN and SVGIG (reference sequence). CDR3 size: 13 residues. CDR3 nucleotides: TGTGCCTGGAGGCGGGGTTGGAACTATGGCTACACCTTC. It specifies CAWRRGWNYGYTF. The variable domain in full, with the rest retrieved from reference TRBV30 and TRBJ1-2, is SQTIHQWPATLVQPVGSPLSLECTVEGTSNPNLYWYRQAAGRGLQLLFYSVGIGQISSEVPQNLSASRPQDRQFILSSKKLLLSDSGFYLCAWRRGWNYGYTFGSGTRLTVV.

V gene TRBV25-1 combines with J gene TRBJ2-5, with 10 bases aligning to TRBD1. V shed 3 bases, J shed 5 bases, and the junction held 6 bases outside the gene matches. The germline V gene encodes CDR1 MGHDK and CDR2 SYGVNS. There are 15 residues in the CDR3. CDR3 DNA: TGTGCCAGCAGTGAGGGGGACAGGGGTGGTGAGACCCAGTACTTC. Protein sequence: CASSEGDRGGETQYF.

The chain couples TRBV3-1 (or the pseudogene TRBV3-2) to TRBJ1-4; no clear D gene. V lost 0 bases, J lost 7 bases, and 9 bases lay in between. The CDR3 is 14 residues long. Germline CDR1 and CDR2: LGHDT and YNNKEL (reference sequence). The CDR3 region is CASSQDRGGEKLFF. For the CDR3, the DNA is TGTGCCAGCAGCCAAGATCGAGGTGGTGAAAAACTGTTTTTT.

The chain recombines TRBV6-1 with TRBJ2-7; TRBD2 matches 8 bases. The CDR3 is 14 amino acids. Germline lookup yields CDR1 MNHNS and CDR2 SASEGT. Trimming at V came to 5 bases and at J to 2 bases, leaving 5 bases not matched to a gene. CDR3 loop: CASSPSGSPYEQYF. The CDR3 DNA sequence: TGTGCCAGCAGTCCGAGCGGGAGTCCCTACGAGCAGTACTTC.

The chain has TRBV7-2 and TRBJ1-5, with D hard to call. V was cut by 1 base and J by 1 base, with 8 bases left in between. Germline assignment: CDR1 SGHTA and CDR2 FQGNSA. This CDR3 has 15 amino acids. CDR3 residues: CASSLEPRSNQPQHF. The CDR3 DNA follows: TGTGCCAGCAGCTTAGAACCTCGGAGCAATCAGCCCCAGCATTTT.

The chain is built from TRBV9 and TRBJ2-3; 9 nucleotides align to TRBD2. V was clipped by 5 bases and J by 10 bases; unmatched bases: 11. Germline V gene data show CDR1 as SGDLS and CDR2 as YYNGEE. CDR3 length: 14 residues. DNA of the CDR3: TGTGCCAGCAGTAGTATAGCGGGAGCCCGCCCGCAGTATTTT. Protein product: CASSSIAGARPQYF.

V is TRBV27 and J is TRBJ2-7, with TRBD2 matching 10 bases. V shed 2 bases, J shed 5 bases, and the junction held 12 bases outside the gene matches. CDR3 size: 17 residues. Germline V lookup: CDR1 MNHEY, CDR2 SMNVEV (reference sequence). CDR3 loop: CASSLRGGSGRLNEQYF. The CDR3 nucleotides are TGTGCCAGCAGTTTAAGGGGGGGTAGCGGGAGGTTGAACGAGCAGTACTTC.